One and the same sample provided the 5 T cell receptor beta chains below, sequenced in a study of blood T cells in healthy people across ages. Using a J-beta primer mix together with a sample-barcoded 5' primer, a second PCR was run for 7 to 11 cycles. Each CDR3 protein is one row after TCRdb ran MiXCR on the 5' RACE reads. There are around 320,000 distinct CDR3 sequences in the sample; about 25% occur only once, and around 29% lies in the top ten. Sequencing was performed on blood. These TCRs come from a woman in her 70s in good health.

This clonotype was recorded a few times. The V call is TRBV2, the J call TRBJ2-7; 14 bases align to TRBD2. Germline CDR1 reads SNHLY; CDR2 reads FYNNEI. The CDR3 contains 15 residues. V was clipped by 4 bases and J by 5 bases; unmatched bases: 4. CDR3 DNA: TGTGCCAGCAGTGGAGCGGGACTAGCGGGAGACGAGCAGTACTTC. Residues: CASSGAGLAGDEQYF.

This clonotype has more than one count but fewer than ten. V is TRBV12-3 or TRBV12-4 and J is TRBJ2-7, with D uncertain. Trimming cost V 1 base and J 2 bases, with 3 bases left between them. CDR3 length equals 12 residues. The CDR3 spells CASSLVTYEQYF. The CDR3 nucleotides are TGTGCCAGCAGTTTAGTAACCTACGAGCAGTACTTC.

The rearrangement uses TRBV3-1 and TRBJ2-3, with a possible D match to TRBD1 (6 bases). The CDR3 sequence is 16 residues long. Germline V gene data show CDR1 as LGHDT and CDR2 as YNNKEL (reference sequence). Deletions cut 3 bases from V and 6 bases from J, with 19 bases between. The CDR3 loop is CASSHGPGQGLDTQYF. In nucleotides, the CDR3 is TGTGCCAGCAGCCATGGCCCGGGGCAGGGGTTGGATACGCAGTATTTT.

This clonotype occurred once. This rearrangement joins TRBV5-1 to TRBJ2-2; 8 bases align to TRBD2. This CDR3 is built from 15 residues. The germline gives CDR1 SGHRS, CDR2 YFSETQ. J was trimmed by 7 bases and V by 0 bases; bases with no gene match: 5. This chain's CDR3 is CASSLVAGTNGELFF. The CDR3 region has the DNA TGCGCCAGCAGCTTGGTAGCGGGAACCAACGGGGAGCTGTTTTTT.

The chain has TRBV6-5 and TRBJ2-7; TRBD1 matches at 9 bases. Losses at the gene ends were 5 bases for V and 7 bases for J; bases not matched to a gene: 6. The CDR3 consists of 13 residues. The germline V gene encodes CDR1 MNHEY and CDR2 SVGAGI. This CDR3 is CASSGGTGREQYF. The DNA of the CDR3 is TGTGCCAGCAGTGGGGGGACAGGGAGGGAGCAGTACTTC.